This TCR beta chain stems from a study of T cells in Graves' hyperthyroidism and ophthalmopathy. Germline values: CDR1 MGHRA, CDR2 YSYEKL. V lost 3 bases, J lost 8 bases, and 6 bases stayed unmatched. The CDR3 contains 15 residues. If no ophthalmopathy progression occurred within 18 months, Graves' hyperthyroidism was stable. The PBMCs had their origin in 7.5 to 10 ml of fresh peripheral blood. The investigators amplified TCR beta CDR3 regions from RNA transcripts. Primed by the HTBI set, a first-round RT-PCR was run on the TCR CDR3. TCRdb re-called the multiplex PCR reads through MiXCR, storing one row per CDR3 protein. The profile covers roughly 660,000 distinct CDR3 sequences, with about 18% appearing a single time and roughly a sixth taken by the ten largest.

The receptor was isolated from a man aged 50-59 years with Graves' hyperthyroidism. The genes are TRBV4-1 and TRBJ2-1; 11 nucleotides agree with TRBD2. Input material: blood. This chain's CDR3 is CASSQLTSGKDEQFF. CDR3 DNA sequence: TGCGCCAGCAGCCAGTTGACTAGCGGGAAGGATGAGCAGTTCTTC.